This T cell receptor beta chain was captured by sequencing in a study of T cell responses to AZD1222 COVID-19 vaccine. With regard to this clone: The antigen is unknown.

The CDR3 totals 11 residues. In germline, CDR1 is LGHDT, CDR2 YNNKEL (reference sequence). V lost 4 bases to trimming and J lost 11 bases, with 11 bases between them. Overall study findings and caveats: Among spike-specific TCRs, nearly half reportedly target unmutated variant regions. Two AZD1222 administrations were followed by greater Spike-specific TCR breadth and depth. Repertoires were collected only later (after the peak T cell response had occurred).

Method: immunoSEQ multiplex PCR; TCRdb's copy keeps in-frame clones and lacks some. The sample records approximately 200,000 clones, roughly 94% being singletons. Sample: peripheral blood, taken 28 days after the second dose of the MenACWY control vaccine. The chain employs TRBV3-1 (or the pseudogene TRBV3-2) and TRBJ1-1; tentative D call: TRBD1 (5 bases). This clonotype originated in an adult who received the MenACWY meningococcal vaccine as a control. CDR3 protein: CASSPGGTAFF. CDR3 bases: TGTGCCAGCAGCCCCGGGGGGACCGCTTTCTTT.